The 24 T cell receptor beta chains in this list originate from one sample, sequenced in a study of blood T cell repertoires in COVID-19. The repertoire was sequenced with immunoSEQ multiplex PCR; TCRdb's copy has only in-frame clones and lacks some. The data hold roughly 86,000 clones, with 85% observed a single time. Sequences were obtained from peripheral blood. The source is a man aged 50 or older with acute or convalescent COVID-19.

The J gene is TRBJ1-4, the V gene TRBV2; 11 nucleotides align to TRBD1. Germline V CDR1 and CDR2: SNHLY, FYNNEI. The V gene end was trimmed by 6 bases and the J gene end by 7 bases; junction bases not matched to a gene: 7. This CDR3 has 15 residues. DNA for the CDR3: TGTGCCAGCAGATGGACAGGGGGCGCGGGTGAAAAACTGTTTTTT. It is translated as CASRWTGGAGEKLFF.

The chain recombines TRBV9 with TRBJ2-3, with D possibly being TRBD2 (6 bases). Germline CDR1 reads SGDLS; CDR2 reads YYNGEE. The germline V and J ends were trimmed by 0 bases and 4 bases, with 12 bases remaining between them. The CDR3 loop spans 15 amino acids. CDR3 DNA: TGTGCCAGCAGCGTAGTTGGAGGGACCCCAGATACGCAGTATTTT. Encoded protein: CASSVVGGTPDTQYF.

The J gene is TRBJ2-2, the V gene TRBV5-6; 11 nucleotides match TRBD2. There are 18 residues in the CDR3. Germline values: CDR1 SGHDT, CDR2 YYEEEE. The V gene end was trimmed by 3 bases and the J gene end by 0 bases; junction bases not matched to a gene: 7. The CDR3 DNA follows: TGTGCCAGCAGCTGGCTAGCGGGAGGACTCGCGAACACCGGGGAGCTGTTTTTT. Amino acids: CASSWLAGGLANTGELFF.

CDR3 amino acids: CASSPTGTGYGYTF. The CDR3 DNA is TGTGCCAGCAGTCCGACCGGGACAGGCTATGGCTACACCTTC. This chain joins TRBV27 and TRBJ1-2; 8 bases match TRBD1. The J segment lost 4 bases and the V segment lost 5 bases, leaving 6 bases of the junction unmatched. Germline-derived CDR1 and CDR2 are MNHEY and SMNVEV (reference sequence). CDR3 length: 14 amino acids.

The chain has TRBV7-2 and TRBJ2-5, with 9 bases that match TRBD2. CDR1 and CDR2 from the germline V gene are SGHTA and FQGNSA. The CDR3 runs 16 residues. J lost 2 bases, V lost 5 bases, and 9 bases had no gene match. The CDR3 protein is CASSKAGGRGQETQYF. The CDR3 DNA is TGTGCCAGCAGCAAAGCGGGGGGTAGGGGACAAGAGACCCAGTACTTC.

The chain is built from TRBV6-4 and TRBJ2-5; 9 bases are shared with TRBD2. J gave up 2 bases and V 6 bases, and 7 bases lay outside the gene matches. This CDR3 contains 15 residues. Germline V lookup: CDR1 MRHNA, CDR2 SNTAGT. The chain's CDR3 is CASRESGLAQETQYF. The DNA of the CDR3 is TGTGCCAGCAGAGAATCGGGACTAGCTCAAGAGACCCAGTACTTC.

The CDR3 spells CASSAGTAHGYTF. The CDR3 region has the DNA TGTGCCAGTAGCGCAGGGACAGCGCATGGCTACACCTTC. The rearrangement uses TRBV19 and TRBJ1-2; 7 nucleotides agree with TRBD1. CDR1 is LNHDA and CDR2 is SQIVND in the germline V gene (reference sequence). The CDR3 has 13 residues. Losses at the gene ends were 6 bases for V and 6 bases for J; bases not matched to a gene: 7.

V gene TRBV24-1 combines with J gene TRBJ2-7; TRBD1 aligns across 8 bases. Germline V gives CDR1 KGHDR, CDR2 SFDVKD. V was clipped by 3 bases and J by 8 bases; unmatched bases: 8. The CDR3 runs 14 residues. The CDR3 here is CATSDGQGTHQQYF. Written as DNA, the CDR3 is TGTGCCACCAGTGATGGACAGGGAACTCATCAGCAGTACTTC.

The chain recombines TRBV10-2 with TRBJ2-3; D is possibly TRBD1 (5 bases). Germline V gene data show CDR1 as WSHSY and CDR2 as SAAADI. The CDR3 length is 13 residues. The germline V and J ends were trimmed by 2 bases and 4 bases, with 7 bases remaining between them. The DNA of the CDR3 is TGCGCCAGCAGTGAGGTAGGGGCAGATACGCAGTATTTT. It yields the protein CASSEVGADTQYF.

V and J are TRBV10-3 and TRBJ1-3; TRBD1 might be the D (5 bases). The CDR3 runs to 14 residues. Germline CDR1 reads ENHRY; CDR2 reads SYGVKD. Trimming took 10 bases from V and 0 from J, leaving 13 bases between them. The CDR3 sequence: CATLDSNSGNTIYF. Written as DNA, the CDR3 is TGTGCCACCCTAGACAGCAACTCTGGAAACACCATATATTTT.

The rearrangement joins TRBV5-6 to TRBJ2-5; 10 positions match TRBD2. The CDR3 runs 18 residues. CDR1 is SGHDT and CDR2 is YYEEEE in the germline V gene. J lost 3 bases, V lost 2 bases, and 13 bases had no gene match. CDR3 bases: TGTGCCAGCAGCTTTTGGACTAGCGGAACTCTTAGAGAAGAGACCCAGTACTTC. It translates to CASSFWTSGTLREETQYF.

In its sample, this clone was seen once. The chain couples TRBV11-1 to TRBJ2-5; 10 bases map to TRBD1. The V and J ends lost 4 bases and 4 bases, in that order; junction bases with no gene match: 3. Germline CDR1 SGHAT, CDR2 FQDESV (reference sequence). CDR3 size: 14 residues. DNA for the CDR3: TGTGCCAGCAGCTCCGGACAGGGGGGAGAGACCCAGTACTTC. Protein sequence: CASSSGQGGETQYF. The full variable domain, with the rest looked up from reference TRBV11-1 and TRBJ2-5, is EAEVAQSPRYKITEKSQAVAFWCDPISGHATLYWYRQILGQGPELLVQFQDESVVDDSQLPKDRFSAERLKGVDSTLKIQPAELGDSAMYLCASSSGQGGETQYFGPGTRLLVL.

The chain has TRBV7-8 and TRBJ2-7; 14 nucleotides align to TRBD2. This CDR3 comprises 15 residues. Per the germline V gene, CDR1 is SGHVS and CDR2 is FQNEAQ. V dropped 1 base and J dropped 4; count of bases not matched to a gene: 0. In DNA, the CDR3 is TGTGCCAGCAGCTTAGGGACTAGCGGGGGGTACGAGCAGTACTTC. It yields the protein CASSLGTSGGYEQYF.

The chain carries TRBV29-1 and TRBJ2-3; tentatively, D is TRBD2 (6 bases). The V end lost 7 bases, the J end lost 2 bases, and 13 bases lay between the germline ends. Germline V gene lookup returns CDR1 SQVTM and CDR2 ANQGSEA. The length of the CDR3 is 13 residues. DNA of the CDR3: TGCAGCGCGATTAGCGGAGACACAGATACGCAGTATTTT. It encodes CSAISGDTDTQYF.

This clone came up a few times. The chain links TRBV19 to TRBJ2-7, with 9 positions matching TRBD1. CDR3 length equals 13 residues. Per germline, CDR1 LNHDA and CDR2 SQIVND (reference sequence). The ends lost 4 bases at V and 4 bases at J; junction bases unmatched: 2. CDR3 DNA sequence: TGTGCCAGTAGTAGGGACAGGGAGTACGAGCAGTACTTC. Its translation: CASSRDREYEQYF. Filled out from reference TRBV19 and TRBJ2-7, the complete variable domain reads DGGITQSPKYLFRKEGQNVTLSCEQNLNHDAMYWYRQDPGQGLRLIYYSQIVNDFQKGDIAEGYSVSREKKESFPLTVTSAQKNPTAFYLCASSRDREYEQYFGPGTRLTVT.

V gene TRBV6-2 or TRBV6-3 combines with J gene TRBJ1-2, with a tentative D call TRBD1 (5 bases). Germline V gene lookup returns CDR1 MNHEY and CDR2 SVGEGT. This CDR3 spans 15 amino acids. Between the trimmed V and J ends, which lost 2 bases and 1 base, there was a span of 11 bases. The CDR3 loop is CASSYGSQGNYGYTF. DNA for the CDR3: TGTGCCAGCAGTTACGGGTCGCAGGGTAACTATGGCTACACCTTC.

The chain is built from TRBV5-4 and TRBJ2-3, with 9 bases that match TRBD2. V lost 4 bases and J lost 0; bases outside the gene matches: 9. CDR1 is SGHNT and CDR2 is YYREEE in the germline V gene (reference sequence). The CDR3 runs 17 residues. CDR3 protein: CASSPFSGGSSTDTQYF. The CDR3 region has the DNA TGTGCCAGCAGCCCCTTTAGCGGGGGTTCTAGCACAGATACGCAGTATTTT. Filled out from reference TRBV5-4 and TRBJ2-3, the complete variable domain reads ETGVTQSPTHLIKTRGQQVTLRCSSQSGHNTVSWYQQALGQGPQFIFQYYREEENGRGNFPPRFSGLQFPNYSSELNVNALELDDSALYLCASSPFSGGSSTDTQYFGPGTRLTVL.

This chain joins TRBV7-3 and TRBJ2-1, with a possible D match to TRBD2 (5 bases). The CDR3 has 17 amino acids. V shed 1 base and J shed 0 bases, with 13 bases lying between them. Germline CDR1 reads SGHTA; CDR2 reads FQGTGA. The CDR3 DNA is TGTGCCAGCAGCTTAATTCCTAGCAGCAGCTCCTACAATGAGCAGTTCTTC. Protein product: CASSLIPSSSSYNEQFF.

The chain uses TRBV19 and TRBJ1-2; no firm D call. V was pared by 5 bases and J by 7 bases, with 14 bases between. The CDR3 has 13 amino acids. CDR1 LNHDA and CDR2 SQIVND come from the germline V gene (reference sequence). The DNA for the CDR3 is TGTGCCAGTAGTCAGTACATAGAGGGTGGCTACACCTTC. It is translated as CASSQYIEGGYTF. Using reference TRBV19 and TRBJ1-2 for the parts outside the CDR3, the full variable domain is DGGITQSPKYLFRKEGQNVTLSCEQNLNHDAMYWYRQDPGQGLRLIYYSQIVNDFQKGDIAEGYSVSREKKESFPLTVTSAQKNPTAFYLCASSQYIEGGYTFGSGTRLTVV.

The chain has TRBV6-1 and TRBJ2-7; 9 bases line up with TRBD1. The CDR3 is 17 amino acids. Germline CDR1 and CDR2: MNHNS and SASEGT. Germline trimming cut 3 bases from V and 2 bases from J; bases unmatched to any gene: 11. CDR3 DNA: TGTGCCAGCAGTGACGGCGTTGGGAGACAGGGGGCCTACGAGCAGTACTTC. This encodes CASSDGVGRQGAYEQYF.

This clone was picked up a small number of times. V usage is TRBV7-3 and J usage is TRBJ2-2; perhaps TRBD2 as D (6 bases). In germline, CDR1 is SGHTA, CDR2 FQGTGA. V was pared by 3 bases and J by 2 bases, with 7 bases between. This CDR3 is built from 14 residues. CDR3 nucleotide sequence: TGTGCCAGCAGCTTTAGCGGTAACACCGGGGAGCTGTTTTTT. As protein: CASSFSGNTGELFF. Supplemented by reference TRBV7-3 and TRBJ2-2, the full variable domain reads GAGVSQTPSNKVTEKGKYVELRCDPISGHTALYWYRQSLGQGPEFLIYFQGTGAADDSGLPNDRFFAVRPEGSVSTLKIQRTERGDSAVYLCASSFSGNTGELFFGEGSRLTVL.

This chain uses TRBV7-8 with TRBJ2-7; 10 bases fit TRBD1. Looked up from germline, CDR1 is SGHVS and CDR2 is FQNEAQ. The V and J ends lost 2 bases and 2 bases, in that order; junction bases with no gene match: 6. The CDR3 is made up of 16 amino acids. The CDR3 reads CASSLPTGTGAYEQYF. CDR3 DNA sequence: TGTGCCAGCAGCTTACCCACCGGGACAGGGGCCTACGAGCAGTACTTC.

The chain links TRBV5-1 to TRBJ2-3; TRBD2 matches 11 bases. This CDR3 is 16 amino acids long. J lost 6 bases, V lost 3 bases, and 9 bases had no gene match. Germline CDR1 SGHRS, CDR2 YFSETQ. CDR3 residues: CASSSGLAGKMDTQYF. The CDR3 region has the DNA TGCGCCAGCAGCTCAGGACTAGCGGGTAAGATGGATACGCAGTATTTT.

The table lists this clone with a few counts. V usage is TRBV7-9 and J usage is TRBJ1-4; D is undetermined. Per germline, CDR1 SEHNR and CDR2 FQNEAQ (reference sequence). This CDR3 has 14 residues. Trimming stripped 3 bases from V and 7 bases from J, with 12 bases between. The DNA for the CDR3 is TGTGCCAGCAGCTTCGGGATCAATACTGAAAAACTGTTTTTT. This codes for CASSFGINTEKLFF.